Listed below are T cell receptor beta chains from one sample, sequenced in a study of T-cell reconstitution after alpha-beta-depleted transplantation in children. One entry per CDR3 protein, called by TCRdb with MiXCR from the PCR reads. This repertoire shows 200,000 to 300,000 distinct CDR3 sequences, around 12% found once; its top ten account for about 2.6%. The material sequenced was PBMCs from the stem cell graft donor, taken from the stem cell graft. The origin of the receptors is a human donor who donated a stem cell graft to a child with acute lymphoblastic leukemia. Both conserved end residues are part of each CDR3. The D gene is left open where the match is weak. The size field is filled for only some rows; it gives once, few, many or a size class.

NA	TRBV4-2	TRBJ1-2	many	TGTGCCAGCAGCCTGTCACCGGATTATGGCTACACCTTC	CASSLSPDYGYTF
TRBD1	TRBV5-1	TRBJ2-5	many	TGCGCCAGCAGCCAAGGACAGGGCCAGACCCAGTACTTC	CASSQGQGQTQYF
TRBD1	TRBV6-1	TRBJ2-5	many	TGTGCCAGCAGTCGCGGGACAGGGGATACCCAGTACTTC	CASSRGTGDTQYF
NA	TRBV29-1	TRBJ2-5	NA	TGCAGCGTCGTACAGGGCCTTCAAGAGACCCAGTACTTC	CSVVQGLQETQYF
TRBD1	TRBV10-1	TRBJ2-1	NA	TGCGCCAGCAGTGAGACAGGGGGCCCGAGCTCCTACAATGAGCAGTTCTTC	CASSETGGPSSYNEQFF
NA	TRBV6-5	TRBJ2-5	many	TGTGCCAGCAGTTACTCGAGTCAAGGGAACCGCGAGACCCAGTACTTC	CASSYSSQGNRETQYF
NA	TRBV20-1	TRBJ1-2	few	TGCAGTGCCAACCCTAAGCAGGGGTGGAACTATGGCTACACCTTC	CSANPKQGWNYGYTF
TRBD1	TRBV20-1	TRBJ1-6	many	TGCAGTGCTAGGTGGGACAGGGCCTTTAATTCACCCCTCCACTTT	CSARWDRAFNSPLHF
NA	TRBV5-1	TRBJ2-1	many	TGCGCCAGCAGCTTTACTCACAATGAGCAGTTCTTC	CASSFTHNEQFF
NA	TRBV7-2	TRBJ1-1	many	TGTGCCAGCAGCAAAGAGGGGGTCATGAACACTGAAGCTTTCTTT	CASSKEGVMNTEAFF
TRBD1	TRBV2	TRBJ2-2	many	TGTGCCAGCAGTGAGACAGGGGCGTCAAACACCGGGGAGCTGTTTTTT	CASSETGASNTGELFF
NA	TRBV5-1	TRBJ2-7	many	TGCGCCAGCAGCTTAGGGGGGGTCGACGAGCAGTACTTC	CASSLGGVDEQYF
NA	TRBV5-4	TRBJ2-3	many	TGTGCCAGCAGCTTGGAGGGGCTAAGGGGGTTGGATACGCAGTATTTT	CASSLEGLRGLDTQYF
NA	TRBV7-9	TRBJ2-3	many	TGTGCCAGCACCGCCCCCGGACCGCAACGTTTAGATACGCAGTATTTT	CASTAPGPQRLDTQYF
NA	TRBV4-3	TRBJ1-2	many	TGCGCCAGCAGCCAAGATCGGGCACCCAACTATGGCTACACCTTC	CASSQDRAPNYGYTF
TRBD2	TRBV6-5	TRBJ2-7	many	TGTGCCAGCAGTTACGGACTAGCGGGCGCCTCCTACGAGCAGTACTTC	CASSYGLAGASYEQYF
NA	TRBV28	TRBJ2-7	many	TGTGCCAGCAGTTTAGGGGGCTTCCGCGAGCAGTACTTC	CASSLGGFREQYF
NA	TRBV7-8	TRBJ1-2	many	TGTGCCAGCAGCTTAGAGCGAATTCTGTACAGGGCTAACTATGGCTACACCTTC	CASSLERILYRANYGYTF
NA	TRBV29-1	TRBJ1-5	many	TGCAGCGTTGATAGCGGGGAAGGAGGCAATCAGCCCCAGCATTTT	CSVDSGEGGNQPQHF
NA	TRBV6-2/TRBV6-3	TRBJ1-5	NA	TGTGCCAGCAGTTACTCGACAGCAGATAGCAATCAGCCCCAGCATTTT	CASSYSTADSNQPQHF
NA	TRBV5-1	TRBJ2-5	many	TGCGCCAGCAGCTCCGGGGCCGCCTCAGGGGAGACCCAGTACTTC	CASSSGAASGETQYF
NA	TRBV7-2	TRBJ2-1	many	TGTGCCAGCAGCTTAGTTCCATTGGGGTACAATGAGCAGTTCTTC	CASSLVPLGYNEQFF
NA	TRBV12-3/TRBV12-4	TRBJ1-5	NA	TGTGCCAGCAGTTTGGAGCAGGCAGGCAGGCAGCCCCAGCATTTT	CASSLEQAGRQPQHF
NA	TRBV28	TRBJ1-5	many	TGTGCCAGCAGTTTATTCGGCCAGCTATATAGCAATCAGCCCCAGCATTTT	CASSLFGQLYSNQPQHF
TRBD2	TRBV7-3	TRBJ2-7	NA	TGTGCCTTCAGTTTAACTGGGACTAACTACGAGCAGTACTTC	CAFSLTGTNYEQYF
NA	TRBV12-3/TRBV12-4	TRBJ2-7	many	TGTGCCAGCAGCGACCCGGGACAATCTCGCTACGAGCAGTACTTC	CASSDPGQSRYEQYF
TRBD2	TRBV28	TRBJ2-1	many	TGTGCCAGCGGATTAGGACTAGGAAGCAGCAATGAGCAGTTCTTC	CASGLGLGSSNEQFF
TRBD1	TRBV10-1	TRBJ2-1	many	TGCGCCAGCAGCCCGGACAGGGGGAGGTCTGAGCAGTTCTTC	CASSPDRGRSEQFF
NA	TRBV6-5	TRBJ1-1	many	TGTGCCAGCAGTTATGTCCCGGGGGAGCTCACTGAAGCTTTCTTT	CASSYVPGELTEAFF
NA	TRBV7-6	TRBJ1-1	NA	TGTGCCAGCAGCTTAGCGACCATGGGAGTGAACACTGAAGCTTTCTTT	CASSLATMGVNTEAFF
TRBD2	TRBV20-1	TRBJ2-1	NA	TGCAGTGCTAGTGCTTTTAGCGGGGGTTACAATGAGCAGTTCTTC	CSASAFSGGYNEQFF
TRBD2	TRBV20-1	TRBJ2-5	many	TGCAGTGCTAGAATCATTGGACTAGCGGGTTGGGAGACCCAGTACTTC	CSARIIGLAGWETQYF
NA	TRBV5-1	TRBJ2-1	many	TGCGCCAGCAGCTTGATGGGCAATGAGCAGTTCTTC	CASSLMGNEQFF
TRBD1	TRBV9	TRBJ2-7	many	TGTGCCAGCAGCACAGGACAGGGCTCCTACGAGCAGTACTTC	CASSTGQGSYEQYF
TRBD1	TRBV6-1	TRBJ1-2	many	TGTGCCAGCAGTAAGAGGGACAGGGGAAATGGCTACACCTTC	CASSKRDRGNGYTF
TRBD1	TRBV29-1	TRBJ2-7	many	TGCAGCGTTGGATTGAGGACAGGGGAGGTCGAGCAGTACTTC	CSVGLRTGEVEQYF
TRBD2	TRBV10-3	TRBJ2-5	many	TGTGCCATCAGTCCTGGACTAGCGGGTGCTCAAGAGACCCAGTACTTC	CAISPGLAGAQETQYF
NA	TRBV20-1	TRBJ1-5	NA	TGCAGTGCTAACAGGGCGGGAAGCAATCAGCCCCAGCATTTT	CSANRAGSNQPQHF
TRBD1	TRBV12-3/TRBV12-4	TRBJ2-7	many	TGTGCCAGCAGCCCGGACAGGGACGAGCAGTACTTC	CASSPDRDEQYF
TRBD1	TRBV12-3/TRBV12-4	TRBJ2-7	many	TGTGCCAGCAGTTTACGAGGGGACAGGGTACACGAGCAGTACTTC	CASSLRGDRVHEQYF
NA	TRBV7-2	TRBJ2-5	many	TGTGCCAGCAGCTTAGAGGTGTCTGCCCAGTACTTC	CASSLEVSAQYF
TRBD1	TRBV25-1	TRBJ1-2	many	TGTGCCAGCAGTGACCCCGGGACAGGGAACTATGGCTACACCTTC	CASSDPGTGNYGYTF
TRBD2	TRBV29-1	TRBJ2-2	few	TGCAGCGTTGAAGTTCTAGCGGGAGGTGTAGCCACCGGGGAGCTGTTTTTT	CSVEVLAGGVATGELFF
NA	TRBV18	TRBJ1-2	NA	TGTGCCAGCTCTCCTAAACCAGGTCTACCACCCCCGATCTATGGCTACACCTTC	CASSPKPGLPPPIYGYTF
NA	TRBV6-2/TRBV6-3	TRBJ1-1	many	TGTGCCAGCAGGACCGACGGCACTGAAGCTTTCTTT	CASRTDGTEAFF
NA	TRBV29-1	TRBJ1-2	many	TGCAGCGTTGAAGACGGGACATGGCCCTATGGCTACACCTTC	CSVEDGTWPYGYTF
TRBD2	TRBV5-1	TRBJ2-1	many	TGCGCCAGCAGCTTGGGGACTAGCGGGATGGGTGAGCAGTTCTTC	CASSLGTSGMGEQFF
NA	TRBV24-1	TRBJ1-5	many	TGTGCCACCAGTGATTGTGTCCCCCGTCGGGCGGACACCAATCAGCCCCAGCATTTT	CATSDCVPRRADTNQPQHF
NA	TRBV7-2	TRBJ2-1	many	TGTGCCAGCAGCTTAGGGGCGGGGGCGAAGTACAATGAGCAGTTCTTC	CASSLGAGAKYNEQFF
NA	TRBV9	TRBJ2-3	many	TGTGCCAGCAGCGTAGGGAGCACAGATACGCAGTATTTT	CASSVGSTDTQYF
NA	TRBV5-1	TRBJ2-5	many	TGCGCCAGCAGCCCAGGGGGGGGAGAGACCCAGTACTTC	CASSPGGGETQYF
NA	TRBV20-1	TRBJ2-3	many	TGCAGTGCTAGTAGGGCAGGGAACCGAGATACGCAGTATTTT	CSASRAGNRDTQYF
NA	TRBV4-3	TRBJ2-3	many	TGCGCCAGCAGCCAAGCCCTAGATACGCAGTATTTT	CASSQALDTQYF
NA	TRBV6-5	TRBJ2-5	few	TGTGCCAGCAGTTATTGGGGCAGACAAGAGACCCAGTACTTC	CASSYWGRQETQYF
NA	TRBV5-6	TRBJ2-5	NA	TGTGCCAGCAGCTCCGGGACTGCGGGGACCCAGTACTTC	CASSSGTAGTQYF